This is a list of T cell receptor beta chains from one sample in a study of T cell repertoires in cytomegalovirus infection. TCRdb re-called the reads through MiXCR, storing one row per CDR3 protein. The sample has 150,000 to 200,000 distinct CDR3 sequences; 9.5% are singletons. The sequencing sample was made of PBMCs. These receptors all come from a human donor in good health (CMV status not recorded). Some clones in this sample may be carry-over from other donors' samples. The CDR3 runs from the conserved cysteine through the conserved F or W. A D gene is named only where the DNA matches it firmly. A row's size may be missing; if present it is once, few, many or a size class.

TRBV7-6,NA,many,13,TRBJ1-1,CASSLTEDTEAFF,TGTGCCAGCAGCTTAACCGAAGACACTGAAGCTTTCTTT
TRBV7-2,NA,NA,14,TRBJ2-5,CASSLFPGDETQYF,TGTGCCAGCAGCTTATTCCCAGGGGACGAGACCCAGTACTTC
TRBV5-1,TRBD2,NA,13,TRBJ2-2,CASSGGLARELFF,TGCGCCAGCAGCGGGGGACTAGCTCGGGAGCTGTTTTTT
TRBV9,TRBD1,few,16,TRBJ2-2,CASSVPTGANTGELFF,TGTGCCAGCAGCGTTCCGACAGGGGCGAACACCGGGGAGCTGTTTTTT
TRBV20-1,NA,few,14,TRBJ2-6,CSAALGTGANVLTF,TGCAGTGCGGCCCTCGGGACCGGGGCCAACGTCCTGACTTTC
TRBV14,TRBD2,NA,16,TRBJ2-5,CASSQFRGRARETQYF,TGTGCCAGCAGCCAATTCCGCGGGAGAGCGCGAGAGACCCAGTACTTC
TRBV19,TRBD2,many,16,TRBJ2-1,CASSDGAGRSYNEQFF,TGTGCCAGTAGTGACGGAGCGGGGCGGTCCTACAATGAGCAGTTCTTC
TRBV6-2/TRBV6-3,NA,many,16,TRBJ1-4,CASSYSGVVSNEKLFF,TGTGCCAGCAGTTACTCGGGGGTCGTAAGTAATGAAAAACTGTTTTTT
TRBV28,NA,NA,18,TRBJ1-4,CASSSGLLTGPTNEKLFF,TGTGCCAGCAGTTCGGGACTTCTGACAGGCCCAACTAATGAAAAACTGTTTTTT
TRBV5-5,TRBD2,NA,16,TRBJ2-1,CASSRIWTSGGHEQFF,TGTGCCAGCAGCCGGATCTGGACTAGCGGGGGTCATGAGCAGTTCTTC
TRBV20-1,TRBD2,NA,14,TRBJ2-1,CSARALAVENEQFF,TGCAGTGCTAGAGCACTAGCGGTGGAAAATGAGCAGTTCTTC
TRBV20-1,TRBD1,many,15,TRBJ2-3,CSARLGDRDTDTQYF,TGCAGTGCTAGACTCGGCGACAGGGACACAGATACGCAGTATTTT
TRBV28,NA,many,15,TRBJ1-2,CASNPPRRQTYGYTF,TGTGCCAGCAACCCTCCGCGTAGACAGACCTATGGCTACACCTTC
TRBV2,NA,many,14,TRBJ1-4,CASSVEGINEKLFF,TGTGCCAGCAGTGTGGAGGGAATTAATGAAAAACTGTTTTTT
TRBV20-1,TRBD2,few,13,TRBJ2-3,CRAERGGADTQYF,TGCAGGGCAGAGCGGGGGGGGGCAGATACGCAGTATTTT
TRBV28,TRBD1,few,14,TRBJ1-6,CASNDRQGRSPLHF,TGTGCCAGCAACGACAGACAGGGAAGGTCACCCCTCCACTTT
TRBV7-2,TRBD1,NA,11,TRBJ1-1,CASRGQGRTFF,TGTGCCAGCAGAGGACAGGGTCGAACTTTCTTT
TRBV7-2,NA,many,12,TRBJ2-1,CASSLGQAEQFF,TGTGCCAGCAGCTTAGGACAGGCCGAGCAGTTCTTC
TRBV7-2,TRBD2,many,17,TRBJ2-3,CASSSLTSGGVIDTQYF,TGTGCCAGCAGCTCGCTAACTAGCGGGGGTGTGATAGATACGCAGTATTTT
TRBV7-2,NA,many,12,TRBJ1-2,CASSSPGTRYTF,TGTGCCAGCAGCTCCCCCGGGACGCGCTACACCTTC
TRBV4-1,NA,NA,15,TRBJ2-3,CASSQSGYSTDTQYF,TGCGCCAGCAGCCAGAGCGGTTATAGCACAGATACGCAGTATTTT
TRBV6-2/TRBV6-3,NA,many,13,TRBJ2-1,CASSGTRGNEQFF,TGTGCCAGCAGTGGAACGAGAGGGAATGAGCAGTTCTTC
TRBV7-2,NA,many,13,TRBJ1-1,CASSRDYGSEAFF,TGTGCCAGCAGCCGGGATTATGGATCTGAAGCTTTCTTT
TRBV5-1,TRBD1,many,15,TRBJ1-1,CASSEGQGLNTEAFF,TGCGCCAGCAGCGAGGGACAGGGGTTGAACACTGAAGCTTTCTTT
TRBV7-9,NA,many,17,TRBJ2-2,CASSLGRGSANTGELFF,TGTGCCAGCAGCTTAGGCAGGGGAAGTGCGAACACCGGGGAGCTGTTTTTT